This record concerns one T cell receptor (beta chain) sequence. TCRdb passed the RT-PCR reads through MiXCR, listing each CDR3 protein once. The sample includes about a million distinct CDR3 sequences, more than 15% seen only once; the top ten take 5.5% to 6.5%. This entry comes from a study of patients and donors after allogeneic stem cell transplantation. The CDR3 totals 14 residues. The V gene's germline CDR1 is DFQATT and CDR2 SNEGSKA (reference sequence). V lost 4 bases, J lost 2 bases, and 15 bases lay in between. Sequencing was carried out using blood, either unsorted or a sorted T cell fraction (not recorded which). The sequence derives from a human donor who was either an allogeneic HSCT recipient or a stem cell or donor lymphocyte infusion donor (not recorded which). It is not recorded whose cells these are; they may come from a transplant donor. The rearrangement joins TRBV20-1 to TRBJ2-7; D unclear. CDR3 residues: CSATDPLRPYEQYF. CDR3 DNA sequence: TGCAGTGCTACAGACCCCCTCCGCCCCTACGAGCAGTACTTC.